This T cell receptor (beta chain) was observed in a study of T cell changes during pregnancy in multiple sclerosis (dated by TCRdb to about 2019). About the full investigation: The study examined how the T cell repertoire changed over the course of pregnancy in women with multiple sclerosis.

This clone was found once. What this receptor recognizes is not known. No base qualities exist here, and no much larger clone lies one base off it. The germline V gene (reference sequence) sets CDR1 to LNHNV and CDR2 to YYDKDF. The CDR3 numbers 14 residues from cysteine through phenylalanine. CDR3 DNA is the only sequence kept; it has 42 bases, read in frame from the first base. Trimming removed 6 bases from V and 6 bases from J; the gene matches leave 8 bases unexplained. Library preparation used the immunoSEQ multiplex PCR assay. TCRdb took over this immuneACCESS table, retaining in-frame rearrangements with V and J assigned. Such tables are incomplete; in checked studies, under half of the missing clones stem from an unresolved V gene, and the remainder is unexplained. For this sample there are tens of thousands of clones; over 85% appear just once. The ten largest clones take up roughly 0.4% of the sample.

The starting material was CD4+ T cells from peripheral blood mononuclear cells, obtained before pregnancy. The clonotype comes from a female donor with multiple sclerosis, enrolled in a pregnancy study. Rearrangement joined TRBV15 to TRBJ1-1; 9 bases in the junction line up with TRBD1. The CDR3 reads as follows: CATRITGGSAEAFF. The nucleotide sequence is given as TGTGCCACCAGAATCACAGGGGGCAGCGCTGAAGCTTTCTTT.